This TCR beta chain was recorded in a study of ipilimumab plus nivolumab after autologous stem cell transplantation. Study as a whole: Typical patient got 5 or 6 ipilimumab doses and roughly 8 nivolumab doses (median). Study outcomes and limitations: TCR repertoire, Treg phenotype and gut microbiota reportedly support more study of this approach.

V lost 6 bases, J lost 4 bases, and 6 bases lay in between. Germline loops: CDR1 SGHAT, CDR2 FQNNGV. This CDR3 has 11 residues. Here immunoSEQ multiplex PCR was the method, and the copy in TCRdb shows in-frame clones only, minus some. The sample includes 77,000 or so clones, about 83% of them seen just once. On this clone itself: What it recognizes is unknown.

Starting 14 to 28 days after autologous transplant, ipilimumab 1 mg/kg was given. Dosing: nivolumab 3 mg/kg IV, weeks 1, 4, 7, 10, then every two weeks to week 26. The sample in question was PBMCs, obtained in a trial of ipilimumab plus nivolumab as post-transplant consolidation. J is TRBJ2-5 and V is TRBV11-2; D call uncertain. The TCR comes from a male donor with diffuse large B-cell lymphoma. Here the CDR3 DNA reads TGTGCCAGCAGATCCGCAGAGACCCAGTACTTC. Protein product: CASRSAETQYF.